Presented here are 18 T cell receptor beta chains from one specimen sequenced in a study of human T cells and chemical hapten exposure. MiXCR was run by TCRdb on the RACE reads, yielding one entry per CDR3 protein. Here the sample spans fewer than 45,000 distinct CDR3 sequences, 12% being singletons. As for time point: pre-sensitization, week 0. The treatment is: therapeutic diphenylcyclopropenone sensitization with weekly scalp DPC. Unfractionated whole blood yielded the extracted total RNA. Sample: whole blood, taken in connection with sensitization to the hapten diphenylcyclopropenone (DPC). The receptors were sampled from a woman in her thirties or forties with alopecia areata. Some clones in this sample may be carry-over from other donors' samples.

V gene TRBV28 combines with J gene TRBJ2-7; TRBD1 is a possible D gene (5 bases). The CDR3 length is 14 residues. Germline V CDR1 and CDR2: MDHEN, SYDVKM. V was pared by 4 bases and J by 3 bases, with 13 bases between. CDR3 in DNA: TGTGCCAGCAGTTCGCAGGGCGTCCGCTACGAGCAGTACTTC. Its protein product is CASSSQGVRYEQYF.

In this sample, this clonotype turned up many times. The J gene is TRBJ2-1, the V gene TRBV28; 7 nucleotides line up with TRBD1. The CDR3 has 14 amino acids. The ends lost 10 bases at V and 3 bases at J; junction bases unmatched: 9. The V gene's germline CDR1 is MDHEN and CDR2 SYDVKM. This CDR3 reads CATRAGTDYNEQFF. CDR3 nucleotide sequence: TGTGCCACCAGGGCCGGGACAGACTACAATGAGCAGTTCTTC.

This clonotype was detected many times. The CDR3 coding sequence is TGTGCCAGCAGCCAGGGACAGGGGGATGGCTATGGCTACACCTTC. It translates to CASSQGQGDGYGYTF. V and J are TRBV11-2 and TRBJ1-2, with TRBD1 matching over 11 bases. Germline assignment: CDR1 SGHAT and CDR2 FQNNGV. The junction had 6 bases not matched to a gene; V was cut back by 5 bases and J by 4 bases. This CDR3 region has 15 residues.

To note about this clonotype: A single base separates this from a much larger clone, so it may be a read error. This chain links TRBV3-1 with TRBJ2-7, with 10 bases identical to TRBD1. Looked up from germline, CDR1 is LGHDT and CDR2 is YNNKEL (reference sequence). V shed 4 bases and J 2 bases; nucleotides not matched to a gene: 5. There are 15 residues in the CDR3. The CDR3 DNA reads as TGTGCCAGCAGCCCGGCCGGGACAGGGGCCTACGAGCAGTACTTC. This sequence encodes CASSPAGTGAYEQYF.

The V and J genes are TRBV5-6 and TRBJ2-7, with TRBD2 identical over 11 bases. The V and J ends lost 3 bases and 4 bases, in that order; junction bases with no gene match: 3. Germline assignment: CDR1 SGHDT and CDR2 YYEEEE. The CDR3 extends over 14 amino acids. In nucleotides, the CDR3 is TGTGCCAGCAGCTCGGGACTAGCGGAATACGAGCAGTACTTC. It is translated as CASSSGLAEYEQYF.

The chain recombines TRBV29-1 with TRBJ1-1; D is uncertain. Looked up from germline, CDR1 is SQVTM and CDR2 is ANQGSEA. The CDR3 spans 12 residues. Trimming stripped 7 bases from V and 2 bases from J, with 11 bases between. Here the CDR3 reads CSARAPNTEAFF. The CDR3 DNA reads TGCAGCGCTCGGGCCCCAAACACTGAAGCTTTCTTT.

About this clonotype: One junction end does not reproduce the germline sequence, and a read error may be involved. The J gene is TRBJ2-6, the V gene TRBV11-2; tentative D call: TRBD1 (6 bases). CDR3 length equals 17 residues. Germline values: CDR1 SGHAT, CDR2 FQNNGV. In nucleotides, the CDR3 is TGTGCCAGCAGCTTCCAAGGACAGCTTTCTGGGGCCATCGTCCTGACTTTC. As protein: CASSFQGQLSGAIVLTF.

In its sample, this clonotype ranks as medium-sized. The gene calls are TRBV7-2 and TRBJ2-7, with D possibly matching TRBD1 (6 bases). CDR1 and CDR2 (germline): SGHTA, FQGNSA. This CDR3 spans 14 amino acids. Trimming took 5 bases from V and 2 from J, leaving 13 bases between them. CDR3 region: CASSPRQAAYEQYF. The DNA for the CDR3 is TGTGCCAGCAGCCCCCGACAGGCCGCCTACGAGCAGTACTTC.

This clonotype was picked up many times. V and J are TRBV29-1 and TRBJ2-6; no clear D gene. The germline V and J ends were trimmed by 4 bases and 0 bases, with 7 bases remaining between them. CDR3 length: 14 residues. Germline CDR1 is SQVTM and CDR2 is ANQGSEA. The CDR3 region is CSVALNSGANVLTF. The CDR3 nucleotides are TGCAGCGTTGCCCTCAACTCTGGGGCCAACGTCCTGACTTTC.

This clonotype was recorded at least ten times. The chain combines TRBV23-1 with TRBJ2-5; 7 bases fit TRBD1. TRBV23-1 is treated as an ORF (open reading frame) with a function not yet certain. The CDR3 runs 16 residues. V dropped 3 bases and J dropped 3; count of bases not matched to a gene: 10. The CDR3 reads CASSQSHRGLEETQYF. The CDR3 coding sequence is TGCGCCAGCAGTCAGAGTCACAGGGGCTTGGAAGAGACCCAGTACTTC.

This clonotype was seen many times. An end of the junction differs from the germline gene, which may be a read error. The chain uses TRBV28 and TRBJ2-1; D is undetermined. The CDR3 is made up of 12 amino acids. From germline, CDR1 is MDHEN and CDR2 SYDVKM. DNA of the CDR3: TGCGCTCTGGGCTCACGGCCCAATGAGCAGTTCTTC. Amino acids: CALGSRPNEQFF.

This clonotype occurred a few times. The rearrangement joins TRBV28 to TRBJ2-1; 7 bases fit TRBD2. The V gene's germline CDR1 is MDHEN and CDR2 SYDVKM. V gave up 2 bases and J gave up 0 bases; unmatched junction bases: 4. The length of the CDR3 is 16 residues. In DNA form, the CDR3 reads TGTGCCAGCAGTTTAATAGCGGGCGGCTCCTACAATGAGCAGTTCTTC. Amino acids: CASSLIAGGSYNEQFF.

This chain links TRBV10-2 with TRBJ2-1, with a possible D match to TRBD2 (6 bases). Germline CDR1 WSHSY, CDR2 SAAADI. The V end was cut by 5 bases, the J end by 1 base, with 12 bases between. This CDR3 has 15 amino acids. The CDR3 is CASSPLGRSYNEQFF. For the CDR3, the DNA is TGCGCCAGCAGTCCACTAGGGAGGTCCTACAATGAGCAGTTCTTC.

The rearrangement joins TRBV28 to TRBJ1-2, with no clear D. Deletions cut 10 bases from V and 2 bases from J, with 11 bases between. The germline CDR1 and CDR2 sequences are MDHEN and SYDVKM. The CDR3 length is 12 residues. CDR3 sequence reads: CATHVWNYGYTF. The CDR3 DNA sequence: TGTGCCACGCACGTATGGAACTATGGCTACACCTTC.

This clonotype is categorized as medium-sized. The chain carries TRBV28 and TRBJ2-1, with D hard to call. The CDR3 is made up of 15 amino acids. Germline lookup yields CDR1 MDHEN and CDR2 SYDVKM. The V and J ends lost 2 bases and 10 bases respectively, with 18 bases between them. This CDR3 reads CASSLQDGLREEQFF. CDR3 DNA: TGTGCCAGCAGTTTACAGGACGGATTAAGGGAAGAGCAGTTCTTC.

This clonotype was seen ten or more times. The rearrangement links TRBV6-1 to TRBJ2-7; D gene ambiguous. Between the trimmed V and J ends, which lost 7 bases and 0 bases, there was a span of 16 bases. Germline V gene data show CDR1 as MNHNS and CDR2 as SASEGT. The CDR3 is made up of 15 amino acids. The CDR3 nucleotides are TGTGCCAGCACCGAGTCGGATCCGAGCTCCTACGAGCAGTACTTC. Encoded protein: CASTESDPSSYEQYF.

Only a few counts were recorded for this clonotype. The chain combines TRBV28 with TRBJ1-1, with TRBD1 identical over 7 bases. With 6 bases clipped from V and 0 bases from J, the junction kept 4 bases outside the gene matches. Germline loops: CDR1 MDHEN, CDR2 SYDVKM. The CDR3 totals 14 residues. CDR3 protein: CASSRDSLNTEAFF. CDR3 nucleotides: TGTGCCAGCAGCAGGGACAGCTTGAACACTGAAGCTTTCTTT.

This clonotype was seen many times. This rearrangement joins TRBV3-1 to TRBJ2-7; D is ambiguous. The CDR3 consists of 15 residues. The V end was cut by 0 bases, the J end by 0 bases, with 9 bases between. Germline V gene data show CDR1 as LGHDT and CDR2 as YNNKEL (reference sequence). CDR3 in amino acids: CASSQEGDPSYEQYF. The CDR3 nucleotides read TGTGCCAGCAGCCAAGAGGGTGACCCCTCCTACGAGCAGTACTTC.